This T cell receptor (beta chain) was profiled in a study of blood T cell repertoires in COVID-19. At the level of the study: Samples of COVID-19 (acute and convalescent) were obtained from the United States, Italy and Spain. The analysed material was cDNA or gDNA that came from T cells, B-cell-depleted T cells, or PBMCs.

Original processing notes: Using reference gene primer amplification, nucleated cell counts were estimated. Profiled with immunoSEQ multiplex PCR; TCRdb holds only in-frame clones, not every one. That table is the source of V, J and clone size, and D and trimming were worked out from the DNA. This table has hundreds of thousands of clones, about nine tenths appearing once. This CDR3 has 15 amino acids. The V gene end was trimmed by 7 bases and the J gene end by 4 bases; junction bases not matched to a gene: 7. Germline V gene sequence: CDR1 SNHLY, CDR2 FYNNEI. The specimen was peripheral blood. The rearrangement links TRBV2 to TRBJ2-5; 12 nucleotides line up with TRBD2. The TCR comes from a woman in her forties who had recovered from COVID-19. DNA for the CDR3: TGTGCCAGCAACCCAAGGACTAGCGGGGTAGAGACCCAGTACTTC. Protein sequence: CASNPRTSGVETQYF.